The T cell receptor beta chain under discussion was sequenced for a study of T cell clonality in common variable immunodeficiency. Study findings and constraints: In common variable immunodeficiency, TCR beta chains reportedly carried fewer deletions and N-nucleotide insertions. Fewer TCRbeta clones were shared among CVID subjects than controls.

The CDR3 is 15 residues long. V shed 0 bases, J shed 6 bases, and the junction held 6 bases outside the gene matches. Germline CDR1 is SGHTA and CDR2 is FQGTGA. Data came from immunoSEQ multiplex PCR; TCRdb stores just in-frame clones and leaves some out. The repertoire yields roughly 30,000 clones, none seen only once; the top ten contain about 13%. Each donor provided roughly 4.5 to 8 ml of heparinized whole blood. A remark on this clone: What it recognizes is unknown. The read terminates 3 residues ahead of where the CDR3 ends, so the germline J gene completes it.

The genes are TRBV7-3 and TRBJ1-2; 8 bases align to TRBD1. Sequenced: peripheral blood mononuclear cells. The sequence came from a person aged 18 to 75 in good health. CDR3 bases read: TGTGCCAGCAGCTTAACCAGGGGACAGGTGGATGGC. Protein sequence: CASSLTRGQVDG. The full CDR3 protein reads CASSLTRGQVDGYTF.